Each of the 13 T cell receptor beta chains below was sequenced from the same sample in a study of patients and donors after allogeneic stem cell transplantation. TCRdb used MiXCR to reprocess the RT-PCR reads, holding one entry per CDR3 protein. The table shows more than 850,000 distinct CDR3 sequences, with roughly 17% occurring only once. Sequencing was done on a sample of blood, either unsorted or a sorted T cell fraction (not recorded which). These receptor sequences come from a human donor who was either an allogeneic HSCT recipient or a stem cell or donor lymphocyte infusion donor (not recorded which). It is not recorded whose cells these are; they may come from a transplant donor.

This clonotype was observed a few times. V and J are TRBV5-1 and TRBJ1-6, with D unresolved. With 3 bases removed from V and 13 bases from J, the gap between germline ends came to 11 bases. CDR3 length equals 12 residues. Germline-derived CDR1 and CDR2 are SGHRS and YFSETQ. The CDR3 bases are TGCGCCAGCAGCTCCGACCGATCGCCCCTCCACTTT. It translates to CASSSDRSPLHF.

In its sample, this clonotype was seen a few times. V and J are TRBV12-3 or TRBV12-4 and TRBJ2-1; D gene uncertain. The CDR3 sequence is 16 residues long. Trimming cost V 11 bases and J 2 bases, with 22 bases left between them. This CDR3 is CAYTQRKSGAYNEQFF. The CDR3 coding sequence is TGTGCCTACACGCAGAGGAAGTCTGGGGCCTACAATGAGCAGTTCTTC.

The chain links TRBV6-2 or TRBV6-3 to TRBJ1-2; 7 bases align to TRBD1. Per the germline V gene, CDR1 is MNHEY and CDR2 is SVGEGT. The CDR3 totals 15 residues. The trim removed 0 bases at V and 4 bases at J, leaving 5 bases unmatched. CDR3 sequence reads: CASSYSGQPGYGYTF. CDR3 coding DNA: TGTGCCAGCAGTTACTCGGGACAGCCAGGCTATGGCTACACCTTC.

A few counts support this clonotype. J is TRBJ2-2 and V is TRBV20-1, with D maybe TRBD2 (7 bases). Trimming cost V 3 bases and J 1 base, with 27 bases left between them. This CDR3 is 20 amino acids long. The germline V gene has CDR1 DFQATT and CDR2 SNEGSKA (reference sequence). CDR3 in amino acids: CSARPPRGAADSKNTGELFF. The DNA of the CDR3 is TGCAGTGCTAGGCCCCCACGGGGGGCGGCGGACTCAAAGAACACCGGGGAGCTGTTTTTT.

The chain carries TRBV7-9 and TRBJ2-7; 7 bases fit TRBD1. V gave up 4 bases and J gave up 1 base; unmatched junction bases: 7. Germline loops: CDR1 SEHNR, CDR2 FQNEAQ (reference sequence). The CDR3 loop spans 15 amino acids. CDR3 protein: CASSWADRTSYEQYF. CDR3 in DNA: TGTGCCAGCAGCTGGGCGGACAGGACTTCCTACGAGCAGTACTTC.

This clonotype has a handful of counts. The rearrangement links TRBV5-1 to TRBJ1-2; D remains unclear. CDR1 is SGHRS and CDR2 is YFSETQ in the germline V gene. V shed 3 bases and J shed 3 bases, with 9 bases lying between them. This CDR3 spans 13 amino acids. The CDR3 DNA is TGCGCCAGCAGCTCGGACGGCGACTATGGCTACACCTTC. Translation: CASSSDGDYGYTF.

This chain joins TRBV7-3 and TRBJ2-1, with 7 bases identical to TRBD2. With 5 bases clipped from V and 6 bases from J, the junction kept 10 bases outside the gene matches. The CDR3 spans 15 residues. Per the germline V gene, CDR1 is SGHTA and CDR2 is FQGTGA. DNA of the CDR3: TGTGCCAGCAGCCTGATAGGCGGGGGAACCAATGAGCAGTTCTTC. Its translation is CASSLIGGGTNEQFF.

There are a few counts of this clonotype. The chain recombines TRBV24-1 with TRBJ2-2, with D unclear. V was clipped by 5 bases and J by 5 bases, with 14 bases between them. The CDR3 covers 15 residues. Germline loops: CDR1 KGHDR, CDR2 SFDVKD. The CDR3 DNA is TGTGCCACCAGTGGGGCAGAATTATCAACCGGGGAGCTGTTTTTT. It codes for CATSGAELSTGELFF.

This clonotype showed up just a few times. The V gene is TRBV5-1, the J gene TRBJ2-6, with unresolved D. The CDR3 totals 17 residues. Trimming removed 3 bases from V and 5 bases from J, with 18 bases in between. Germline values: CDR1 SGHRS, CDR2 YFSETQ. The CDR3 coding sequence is TGCGCCAGCAGCTCCTCAAACGGGCCGAATCGGGCCAACGTCCTGACTTTC. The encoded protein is CASSSSNGPNRANVLTF.

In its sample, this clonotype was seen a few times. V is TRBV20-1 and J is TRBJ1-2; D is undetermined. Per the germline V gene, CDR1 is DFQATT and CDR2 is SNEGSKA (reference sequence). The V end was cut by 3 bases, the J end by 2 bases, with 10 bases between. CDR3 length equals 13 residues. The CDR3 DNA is TGCAGTGCTAGTTTGGTGCTAAACTATGGCTACACCTTC. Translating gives CSASLVLNYGYTF.

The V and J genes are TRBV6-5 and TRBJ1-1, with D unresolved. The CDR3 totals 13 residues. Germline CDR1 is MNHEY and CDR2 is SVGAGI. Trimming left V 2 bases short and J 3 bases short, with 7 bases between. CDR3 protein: CASSYDPYTEAFF. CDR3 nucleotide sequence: TGTGCCAGCAGTTACGATCCCTACACTGAAGCTTTCTTT.

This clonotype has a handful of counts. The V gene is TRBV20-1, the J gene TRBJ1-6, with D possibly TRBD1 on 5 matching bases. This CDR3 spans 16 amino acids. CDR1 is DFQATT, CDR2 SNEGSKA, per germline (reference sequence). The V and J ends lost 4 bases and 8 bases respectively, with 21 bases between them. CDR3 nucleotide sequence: TGCAGTGCTAATATCGGGACGACGGGGGTGGATTCACCCCTCCACTTT. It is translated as CSANIGTTGVDSPLHF.

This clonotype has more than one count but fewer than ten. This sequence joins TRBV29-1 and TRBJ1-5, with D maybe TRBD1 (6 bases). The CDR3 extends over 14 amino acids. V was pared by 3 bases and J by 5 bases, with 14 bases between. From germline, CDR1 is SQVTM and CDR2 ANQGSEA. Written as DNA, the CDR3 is TGCAGCGTTGATGGAGGGGGATTCGATCAGCCCCAGCATTTT. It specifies CSVDGGGFDQPQHF.